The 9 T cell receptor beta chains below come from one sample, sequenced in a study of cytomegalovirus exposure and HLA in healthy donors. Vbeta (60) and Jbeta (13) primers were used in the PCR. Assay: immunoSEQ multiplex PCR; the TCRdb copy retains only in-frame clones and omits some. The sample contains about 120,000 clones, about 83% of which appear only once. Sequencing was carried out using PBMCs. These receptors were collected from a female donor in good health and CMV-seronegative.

The CDR3 here is CASSKPGQGGDGYTF. The CDR3 region has the DNA TGTGCCAGCTCGAAGCCGGGACAGGGGGGTGATGGCTACACCTTC. This chain connects TRBV11-2 to TRBJ1-2; 11 nucleotides align to TRBD1. CDR3 length: 15 amino acids. Trimming cost V 8 bases and J 6 bases; bases outside gene matches: 11. The V gene's germline CDR1 is SGHAT and CDR2 FQNNGV.

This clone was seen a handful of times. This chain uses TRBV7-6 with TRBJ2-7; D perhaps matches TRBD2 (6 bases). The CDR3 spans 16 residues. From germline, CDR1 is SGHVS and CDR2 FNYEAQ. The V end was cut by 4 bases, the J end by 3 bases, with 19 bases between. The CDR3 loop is CASSSTAAGIGYEQYF. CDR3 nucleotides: TGTGCCAGCAGCTCCACTGCGGCGGGGATAGGCTACGAGCAGTACTTC.

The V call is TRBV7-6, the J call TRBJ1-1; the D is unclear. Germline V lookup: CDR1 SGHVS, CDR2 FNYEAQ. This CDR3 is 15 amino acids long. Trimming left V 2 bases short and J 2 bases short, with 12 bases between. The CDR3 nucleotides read TGTGCCAGCAGCTTAATGGGCATCCAAAACACTGAAGCTTTCTTT. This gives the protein CASSLMGIQNTEAFF.

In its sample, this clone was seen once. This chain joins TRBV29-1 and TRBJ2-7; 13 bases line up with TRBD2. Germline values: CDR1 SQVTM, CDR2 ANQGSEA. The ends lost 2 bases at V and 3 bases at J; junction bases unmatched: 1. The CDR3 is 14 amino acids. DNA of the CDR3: TGCAGCGTTGAATGGACTAGCGGGGGCTACGAGCAGTACTTC. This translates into CSVEWTSGGYEQYF.

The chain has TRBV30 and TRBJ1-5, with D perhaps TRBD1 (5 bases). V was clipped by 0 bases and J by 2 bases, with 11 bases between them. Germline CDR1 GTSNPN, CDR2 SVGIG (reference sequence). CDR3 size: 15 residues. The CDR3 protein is CAWSVSGVRNQPQHF. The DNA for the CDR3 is TGTGCCTGGAGTGTATCGGGGGTTCGCAATCAGCCCCAGCATTTT.

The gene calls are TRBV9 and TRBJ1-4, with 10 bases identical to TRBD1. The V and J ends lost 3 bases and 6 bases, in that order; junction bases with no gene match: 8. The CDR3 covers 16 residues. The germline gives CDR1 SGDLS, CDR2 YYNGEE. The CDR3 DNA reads TGTGCCAGCAGCGCCGGGACAGGGGTAGAGTATGAAAAACTGTTTTTT. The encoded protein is CASSAGTGVEYEKLFF.

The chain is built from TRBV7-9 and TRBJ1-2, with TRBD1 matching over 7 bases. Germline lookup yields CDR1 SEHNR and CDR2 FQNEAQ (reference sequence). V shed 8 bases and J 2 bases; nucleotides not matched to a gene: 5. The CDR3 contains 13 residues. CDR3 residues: CASRLTGNYGYTF. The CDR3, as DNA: TGTGCCAGCCGTTTGACAGGGAACTATGGCTACACCTTC.

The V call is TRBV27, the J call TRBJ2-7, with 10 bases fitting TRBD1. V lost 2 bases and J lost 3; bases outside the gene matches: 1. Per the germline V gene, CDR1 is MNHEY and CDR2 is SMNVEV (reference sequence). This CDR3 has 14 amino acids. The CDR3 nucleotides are TGTGCCAGCAGTTTAGGACAGGGGGTCTACGAGCAGTACTTC. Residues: CASSLGQGVYEQYF.

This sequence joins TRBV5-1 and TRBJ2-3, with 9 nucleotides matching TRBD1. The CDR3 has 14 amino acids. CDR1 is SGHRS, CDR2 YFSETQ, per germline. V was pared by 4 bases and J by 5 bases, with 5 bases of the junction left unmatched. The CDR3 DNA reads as TGCGCCAGCAGCCCACAGGGGGCTGGAGATACGCAGTATTTT. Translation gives CASSPQGAGDTQYF.